These 24 T cell receptor beta chains were all obtained from the same sample, sequenced in a study of cytomegalovirus exposure and HLA in healthy donors. The PCR employed 60 Vbeta primers together with 13 Jbeta primers. Assay: immunoSEQ multiplex PCR; the TCRdb copy retains only in-frame clones and omits some. The sample includes 110,000 to 150,000 clones, roughly 75% of them seen just once. Sequencing was performed on PBMCs. The receptors come from a man aged 35 to 55 in good health and CMV-seropositive.

The gene calls are TRBV7-9 and TRBJ1-1, with TRBD1 matching over 11 bases. This CDR3 is built from 14 residues. Germline CDR1 is SEHNR and CDR2 is FQNEAQ (reference sequence). V lost 11 bases to trimming and J lost 3 bases; unmatched junction nucleotides: 8. CDR3 in DNA: TGTGCCGGACAGGGGGCTTTCGGGTACACTGAAGCTTTCTTT. Translating it yields CAGQGAFGYTEAFF.

The chain couples TRBV5-4 to TRBJ2-3; a possible D gene is TRBD1 (5 bases). CDR1 and CDR2 from the germline V gene are SGHNT and YYREEE (reference sequence). The length of the CDR3 is 15 residues. Deletions cut 1 base from V and 4 bases from J, with 13 bases between. CDR3 residues: CASSLIGRAPDTQYF. Here the CDR3 DNA reads TGTGCCAGCAGCTTGATCGGCAGGGCCCCAGATACGCAGTATTTT.

This chain links TRBV5-4 with TRBJ1-6; D possibly corresponds to TRBD1 (5 bases). The CDR3 spans 16 residues. Trimming left V 1 base short and J 1 base short, with 9 bases between. Germline V gene sequence: CDR1 SGHNT, CDR2 YYREEE (reference sequence). The CDR3 loop reads CASSLFRGSYNSPLHF. In nucleotides, the CDR3 is TGTGCCAGCAGCTTGTTTAGGGGATCCTATAATTCACCCCTCCACTTT.

The chain combines TRBV7-9 with TRBJ1-6, with 9 bases lining up with TRBD1. The CDR3 consists of 18 residues. The V gene's germline CDR1 is SEHNR and CDR2 FQNEAQ (reference sequence). The ends lost 6 bases at V and 0 bases at J; junction bases unmatched: 9. DNA for the CDR3: TGTGCCAGCAGTTCCGGGACAGGGCTTAGCTCCTATAATTCACCCCTCCACTTT. This sequence encodes CASSSGTGLSSYNSPLHF.

J is TRBJ2-7 and V is TRBV5-1; 13 bases align to TRBD2. J gave up 1 base and V 4 bases, and 5 bases lay outside the gene matches. CDR3 size: 16 residues. Germline V lookup: CDR1 SGHRS, CDR2 YFSETQ. The CDR3 DNA reads as TGCGCCAGCAGCCCCGGACTAGCGGGAGATTCCTACGAGCAGTACTTC. Its protein is CASSPGLAGDSYEQYF.

This chain uses TRBV7-9 with TRBJ2-7, with D possibly matching TRBD2 (6 bases). Germline V lookup: CDR1 SEHNR, CDR2 FQNEAQ (reference sequence). V lost 5 bases, J lost 5 bases, and 19 bases lay in between. This CDR3 has 15 residues. CDR3: CASSPGWGVRNEQYF. The CDR3 DNA reads TGTGCCAGCAGCCCAGGTTGGGGGGTGAGGAACGAGCAGTACTTC.

The chain joins TRBV4-2 to TRBJ1-1; D is perhaps TRBD1 (6 bases). Germline CDR1 LGHNA, CDR2 YNFKEQ. This CDR3 comprises 15 residues. The V gene lost 4 bases and the J gene lost 1 base, with 13 bases spanning the gap. The CDR3 spells CASSLPGGGNTEAFF. CDR3 in DNA: TGTGCCAGCAGCCTCCCGGGGGGCGGGAACACTGAAGCTTTCTTT.

The chain employs TRBV5-4 and TRBJ2-5; 10 positions agree with TRBD2. Germline CDR1 SGHNT, CDR2 YYREEE (reference sequence). The CDR3 extends over 16 amino acids. V trimming: 2 bases; J trimming: 4 bases; junction bases outside the gene matches: 8. CDR3 DNA: TGTGCCAGCAGCTTCCCCAGCGGGGGGGTAGGAGAGACCCAGTACTTC. This encodes CASSFPSGGVGETQYF.

This clone occurred a few times. J is TRBJ2-2 and V is TRBV2; weak D call: TRBD1 (5 bases). CDR1 is SNHLY, CDR2 FYNNEI, per germline. The V end lost 3 bases, the J end lost 4 bases, and 12 bases lay between the germline ends. The CDR3 is 15 residues long. The CDR3 nucleotides are TGTGCCAGCAGTGATATGCCAGGGTTCACCGGGGAGCTGTTTTTT. As protein: CASSDMPGFTGELFF.

V is TRBV4-2 and J is TRBJ2-2, with TRBD1 as a possible D gene (6 bases). CDR1 is LGHNA and CDR2 is YNFKEQ in the germline V gene. The V and J ends lost 0 bases and 0 bases respectively, with 11 bases between them. This CDR3 is built from 17 residues. Here the CDR3 DNA reads TGTGCCAGCAGCCAAGAGGTGACAGGAGCGAACACCGGGGAGCTGTTTTTT. Translating gives CASSQEVTGANTGELFF.

The J gene is TRBJ1-2, the V gene TRBV9; 7 nucleotides match TRBD1. CDR1 and CDR2 from the germline V gene are SGDLS and YYNGEE. The length of the CDR3 is 13 residues. Losses at the gene ends were 7 bases for V and 5 bases for J; bases not matched to a gene: 8. CDR3 DNA: TGTGCCAGCGGGGAGAGGGGGCTGTATGGCTACACCTTC. Amino acids: CASGERGLYGYTF.

V gene TRBV28 combines with J gene TRBJ2-2; 10 bases map to TRBD2. In germline, CDR1 is MDHEN, CDR2 SYDVKM. This CDR3 spans 16 amino acids. Trimming took 5 bases from V and 4 from J; bases not matched to a gene: 7. For the CDR3, the DNA is TGTGCCAGCAGTATTGTAGCGGGGGGCTCCACCGGGGAGCTGTTTTTT. Residues: CASSIVAGGSTGELFF.

This chain uses TRBV5-1 with TRBJ2-7; D unclear. In germline, CDR1 is SGHRS, CDR2 YFSETQ. V was clipped by 4 bases and J by 0 bases, with 5 bases between them. CDR3 size: 12 residues. The CDR3 coding sequence is TGCGCCAGCAGCGGCAGCTCCTACGAGCAGTACTTC. As protein: CASSGSSYEQYF.

The rearrangement joins TRBV19 to TRBJ2-1; 14 bases align to TRBD2. The V gene's germline CDR1 is LNHDA and CDR2 SQIVND (reference sequence). The CDR3 consists of 15 residues. V shed 3 bases, J shed 7 bases, and the junction held 2 bases outside the gene matches. The CDR3 loop is CASSIRLAGGNEQFF. The CDR3 DNA reads TGTGCCAGTAGTATCCGACTAGCGGGGGGGAATGAGCAGTTCTTC.

The V gene is TRBV4-2, the J gene TRBJ2-7; possibly TRBD1 for D (5 bases). The CDR3 is made up of 15 amino acids. Germline V gives CDR1 LGHNA, CDR2 YNFKEQ. Trimming cost V 1 base and J 7 bases, with 17 bases left between them. The CDR3 here is CASSQGQYQSGEQYF. Written as DNA, the CDR3 is TGTGCCAGCAGCCAAGGACAGTACCAATCCGGGGAGCAGTACTTC.

J is TRBJ1-1 and V is TRBV2; D not resolved. V was shortened by 7 bases and J by 4 bases, with 7 bases between the two germline ends. The germline V gene has CDR1 SNHLY and CDR2 FYNNEI. CDR3 size: 11 residues. CDR3 loop: CASKEVTEAFF. CDR3 nucleotides: TGTGCCAGCAAGGAGGTCACTGAAGCTTTCTTT. The whole variable domain, remainder taken from reference TRBV2 and TRBJ1-1, is EPEVTQTPSHQVTQMGQEVILRCVPISNHLYFYWYRQILGQKVEFLVSFYNNEISEKSEIFDDQFSVERPDGSNFTLKIRSTKLEDSAMYFCASKEVTEAFFGQGTRLTVV.

This clone has a single count. This sequence joins TRBV6-1 and TRBJ2-7; 8 positions match TRBD2. Germline V gene lookup returns CDR1 MNHNS and CDR2 SASEGT. The CDR3 length is 14 residues. The J segment lost 1 base and the V segment lost 9 bases, leaving 8 bases of the junction unmatched. This CDR3 reads CASSVRGGSYEQYF. For the CDR3, the DNA is TGTGCCAGTAGCGTTCGGGGGGGATCCTACGAGCAGTACTTC.

The CDR3 region is CASSPMTGPYEQYF. The CDR3, as DNA: TGTGCCAGCTCACCAATGACAGGCCCCTACGAGCAGTACTTC. The gene calls are TRBV18 and TRBJ2-7; D is possibly TRBD1 (6 bases). The CDR3 has 14 amino acids. The germline V and J ends were trimmed by 2 bases and 2 bases, with 10 bases remaining between them. The germline CDR1 and CDR2 sequences are KGHSH and LQKENI. Using reference TRBV18 and TRBJ2-7 for the parts outside the CDR3, the full variable domain is NAGVMQNPRHLVRRRGQEARLRCSPMKGHSHVYWYRQLPEEGLKFMVYLQKENIIDESGMPKERFSAEFPKEGPSILRIQQVVRGDSAAYFCASSPMTGPYEQYFGPGTRLTVT.

The gene calls are TRBV6-5 and TRBJ1-5; 9 bases agree with TRBD1. Germline trimming cut 6 bases from V and 5 bases from J; bases unmatched to any gene: 5. Germline CDR1 is MNHEY and CDR2 is SVGAGI. CDR3 length: 14 residues. CDR3 amino acids: CASRRQGEDQPQHF. DNA of the CDR3: TGTGCCAGCAGACGACAGGGGGAGGATCAGCCCCAGCATTTT.

CDR3 nucleotide sequence: TGTGCCAGCAGTACCGACAGGGTTAACTATGGCTACACCTTC. Translating gives CASSTDRVNYGYTF. This chain uses TRBV6-5 with TRBJ1-2, with 7 positions matching TRBD1. CDR3 length equals 14 residues. Germline CDR1 MNHEY, CDR2 SVGAGI. With V trimmed by 5 bases and J by 1 base, 4 bases remained unmatched.

The chain carries TRBV29-1 and TRBJ1-1; tentative D call: TRBD1 (6 bases). Looked up from germline, CDR1 is SQVTM and CDR2 is ANQGSEA. V dropped 7 bases and J dropped 4 bases, with 16 bases sitting between them. The CDR3 covers 13 residues. The CDR3 sequence is CSARDTPGTEAFF. In DNA, the CDR3 is TGCAGCGCAAGGGACACCCCAGGCACTGAAGCTTTCTTT.

The rearrangement links TRBV5-4 to TRBJ2-7; D might be TRBD1 (5 bases). This CDR3 comprises 12 residues. The V end was cut by 9 bases, the J end by 2 bases, with 12 bases between. The V gene's germline CDR1 is SGHNT and CDR2 YYREEE (reference sequence). The CDR3 loop reads CATGWGPYEQYF. Written as DNA, the CDR3 is TGTGCCACCGGGTGGGGCCCCTACGAGCAGTACTTC.

A word on this clone: One end of the junction does not line up with germline, which may come from a read error. The chain links TRBV7-7 to TRBJ2-3, with 7 nucleotides matching TRBD2. The CDR3 contains 14 residues. CDR1 is SSHAT and CDR2 is FNYEAQ in the germline V gene (reference sequence). CDR3 sequence reads: CASSLVGGGDTQYF. The DNA of the CDR3 is TGTGCTAGCAGCTTAGTCGGGGGAGGGGATACGCAGTATTTT.

This chain joins TRBV10-3 and TRBJ1-1, with TRBD1 as a possible D gene (6 bases). Trimming pared 8 bases from V and 5 bases from J, leaving 15 bases between. Germline CDR1 is ENHRY and CDR2 is SYGVKD. The CDR3 consists of 13 residues. CDR3 sequence: CAIWGQGWTEAFF. Here the CDR3 DNA reads TGTGCCATCTGGGGGCAGGGATGGACTGAAGCTTTCTTT.